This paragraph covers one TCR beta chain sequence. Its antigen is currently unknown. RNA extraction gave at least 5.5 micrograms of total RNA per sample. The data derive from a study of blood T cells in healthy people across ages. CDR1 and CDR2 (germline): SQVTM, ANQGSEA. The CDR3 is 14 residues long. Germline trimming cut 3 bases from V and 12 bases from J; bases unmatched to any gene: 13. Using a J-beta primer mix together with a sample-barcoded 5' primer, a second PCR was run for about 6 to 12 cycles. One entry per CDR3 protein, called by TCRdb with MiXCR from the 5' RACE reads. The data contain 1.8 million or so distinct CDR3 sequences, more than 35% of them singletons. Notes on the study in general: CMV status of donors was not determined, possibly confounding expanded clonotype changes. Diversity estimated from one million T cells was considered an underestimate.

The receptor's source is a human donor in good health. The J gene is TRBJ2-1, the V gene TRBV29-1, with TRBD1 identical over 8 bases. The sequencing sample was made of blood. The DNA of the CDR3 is TGCAGCGTTGATAGGGGTGGTGACAGGGGAGGGCAGTTCTTC. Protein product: CSVDRGGDRGGQFF.